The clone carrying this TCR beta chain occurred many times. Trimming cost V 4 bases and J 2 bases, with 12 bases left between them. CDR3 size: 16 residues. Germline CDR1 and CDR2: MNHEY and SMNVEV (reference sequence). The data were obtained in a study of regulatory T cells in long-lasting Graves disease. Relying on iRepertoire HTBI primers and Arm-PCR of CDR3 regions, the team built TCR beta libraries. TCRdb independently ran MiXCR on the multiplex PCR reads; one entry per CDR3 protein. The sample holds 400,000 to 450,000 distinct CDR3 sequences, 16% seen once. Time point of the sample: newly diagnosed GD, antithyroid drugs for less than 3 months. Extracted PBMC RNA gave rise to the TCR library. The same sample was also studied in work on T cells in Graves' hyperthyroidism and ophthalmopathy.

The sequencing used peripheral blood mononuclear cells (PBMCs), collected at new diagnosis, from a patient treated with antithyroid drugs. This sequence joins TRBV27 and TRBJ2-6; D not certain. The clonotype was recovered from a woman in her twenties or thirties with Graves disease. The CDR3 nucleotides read TGTGCCAGCAGTTCGAGGATTGGCGCTGGGGCCAACGTCCTGACTTTC. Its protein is CASSSRIGAGANVLTF.